The 13 T cell receptor beta chains below come from one sample, sequenced in a study of shared clonotypes between healthy human individuals. Sequencing was performed with immunoSEQ multiplex PCR; in TCRdb, only in-frame clones are kept and a portion is missing. The sample yields some 500,000 clones, 90% to 97% seen once. The material sequenced was naive CD4+ T cells sorted from blood. The subset denotes: CD45RA+ positively selected. Receptors originate from a woman aged 25-40 years in good health.

The chain has TRBV5-1 and TRBJ2-7; TRBD2 matches at 8 bases. The CDR3 extends over 17 amino acids. Trimming at V came to 2 bases and at J to 2 bases, leaving 12 bases not matched to a gene. Per germline, CDR1 SGHRS and CDR2 YFSETQ. The CDR3 region is CASSFDSSGRTPYEQYF. CDR3 DNA sequence: TGCGCCAGCAGCTTTGATTCTAGCGGGCGCACCCCCTACGAGCAGTACTTC.

V is TRBV7-2 and J is TRBJ2-1; 11 bases are shared with TRBD2. Germline CDR1 and CDR2: SGHTA and FQGNSA. Germline trimming cut 4 bases from V and 5 bases from J; bases unmatched to any gene: 7. The CDR3 extends over 16 amino acids. The CDR3 DNA reads as TGTGCCAGCAGCTCGTCTAGCGGGGGGCGCCACAATGAGCAGTTCTTC. Protein sequence: CASSSSSGGRHNEQFF.

The chain has TRBV29-1 and TRBJ2-1; no reliable D call. With 8 bases removed from V and 9 bases from J, the gap between germline ends came to 20 bases. CDR3 length: 13 amino acids. The germline V gene has CDR1 SQVTM and CDR2 ANQGSEA. CDR3 nucleotide sequence: TGCAGCCTTGCAGGAGTCGTTACCTCTGAGCAGTTCTTC. Its translation: CSLAGVVTSEQFF.

The chain uses TRBV28 and TRBJ2-2; possible D gene TRBD1, 6 bases. The CDR3 sequence is 14 residues long. Trimming left V 3 bases short and J 7 bases short, with 12 bases between. CDR1 is MDHEN and CDR2 is SYDVKM in the germline V gene. The DNA for the CDR3 is TGTGCCAGCAGTTTCAGAGGACAGCACGGGGAGCTGTTTTTT. Translated, it gives CASSFRGQHGELFF.

This chain links TRBV19 with TRBJ1-2, with D uncertain. Trimming removed 1 base at V and 5 bases at J, with 11 bases between. The CDR3 is 14 amino acids. The germline gives CDR1 LNHDA, CDR2 SQIVND (reference sequence). CDR3 nucleotide sequence: TGTGCCAGTAGTATAGTAACCTCGTCGTATGGCTACACCTTC. Translated, it gives CASSIVTSSYGYTF.

This clone is a singleton in its sample. The chain is built from TRBV6-1 and TRBJ1-1; D gene uncertain. The ends were cut back, 6 bases at V and 2 bases at J, with 13 bases in the middle. This CDR3 comprises 14 residues. The germline CDR1 and CDR2 sequences are MNHNS and SASEGT. As DNA, the CDR3 is TGTGCCAGCAGGTCAGTGGCCGAAAACACTGAAGCTTTCTTT. Translated: CASRSVAENTEAFF.

The chain combines TRBV5-6 with TRBJ1-2, with D uncertain. CDR1 SGHDT and CDR2 YYEEEE come from the germline V gene. V was pared by 2 bases and J by 7 bases, with 9 bases between. The CDR3 covers 12 residues. The DNA for the CDR3 is TGTGCCAGCAGCTTTCGAAGGGCTGGCTACACCTTC. It codes for CASSFRRAGYTF. Combining the CDR3 with reference TRBV5-6 and TRBJ1-2 gives the whole variable domain DAGVTQSPTHLIKTRGQQVTLRCSPKSGHDTVSWYQQALGQGPQFIFQYYEEEERQRGNFPDRFSGHQFPNYSSELNVNALLLGDSALYLCASSFRRAGYTFGSGTRLTVV.

This clone was observed once. This rearrangement joins TRBV5-1 to TRBJ1-4; D not certain. V lost 0 bases and J lost 1, with 7 bases in between. The CDR3 loop spans 15 amino acids. Germline assignment: CDR1 SGHRS and CDR2 YFSETQ. CDR3 residues: CASSLAGGTNEKLFF. DNA of the CDR3: TGCGCCAGCAGCTTGGCCGGCGGAACTAATGAAAAACTGTTTTTT.

The chain combines TRBV23-1 with TRBJ1-5, with D unresolved. TRBV23-1 has ORF status, its function being uncertain. The CDR3 covers 12 residues. Trimming shortened V by 0 bases and J by 8 bases, and 5 bases separated the two germline ends. The CDR3: CASSQSREPQHF. CDR3 coding DNA: TGCGCCAGCAGTCAATCGCGGGAGCCCCAGCATTTT.

The rearrangement links TRBV25-1 to TRBJ2-2, with TRBD1 as a possible D gene (6 bases). The CDR3 extends over 13 amino acids. V lost 3 bases and J lost 5, with 7 bases in between. Per germline, CDR1 MGHDK and CDR2 SYGVNS. The CDR3 region has the DNA TGTGCCAGCAGTGACACAGGGACCGGGGAGCTGTTTTTT. Amino acid sequence: CASSDTGTGELFF.

The gene calls are TRBV5-1 and TRBJ2-2, with 10 bases aligning to TRBD1. The CDR3 contains 16 residues. Germline V gene lookup returns CDR1 SGHRS and CDR2 YFSETQ. After removal of 3 bases from V and 1 base from J, the junction contained 3 bases not matched to a gene. The DNA of the CDR3 is TGCGCCAGCAGCTGGACAGGGGGAAGGAACACCGGGGAGCTGTTTTTT. Protein product: CASSWTGGRNTGELFF.

J is TRBJ2-3 and V is TRBV21-1. TRBV21-1 is annotated as a pseudogene. The CDR3 loop spans 14 amino acids. CDR3 residues: CASSPGPTTDTQYF. CDR3 nucleotides: TGTGCCAGCAGCCCCGGACCGACCACAGATACGCAGTATTTT.

The chain has TRBV28 and TRBJ2-5, with 12 bases aligning to TRBD2. V shed 5 bases, J shed 2 bases, and the junction held 12 bases outside the gene matches. This CDR3 contains 18 residues. From germline, CDR1 is MDHEN and CDR2 SYDVKM. Here the CDR3 DNA reads TGTGCCAGCAGTCCGAACCCGGGACTAGCGGGTGGACAAGAGACCCAGTACTTC. It codes for CASSPNPGLAGGQETQYF. Full variable domain (missing parts from reference TRBV28 and TRBJ2-5): DVKVTQSSRYLVKRTGEKVFLECVQDMDHENMFWYRQDPGLGLRLIYFSYDVKMKEKGDIPEGYSVSREKKERFSLILESASTNQTSMYLCASSPNPGLAGGQETQYFGPGTRLLVL.